This T cell receptor beta chain was recovered during a study of CD8 T cells in Susac syndrome. Reverse transcription used about 0.45 to 1 ug RNA and random hexamers. TCR beta CDR3 was amplified by immunoSEQ multiplex PCR. This amplification extended across 54 Vbeta and 13 Jbeta segments. TCRdb re-derived calls from the immunoSEQ multiplex PCR reads in MiXCR, one entry per CDR3 protein. The table includes about 27,000 distinct CDR3 sequences, 90% to 95% detected once. Sequencing of TCR beta drew on CD8+ and CD4+ T cells from blood. The CDR3 totals 13 residues. Germline V CDR1 and CDR2: MNHEY, SVGAGI. J lost 9 bases, V lost 5 bases, and 5 bases had no gene match.

What was sequenced was CD8+ T cells from PBMCs. This clonotype originated in a human donor in good health. V gene TRBV6-5 combines with J gene TRBJ2-1; 9 bases are a match to TRBD2. CDR3 loop: CASSTLAGSEQFF. The CDR3 nucleotides are TGTGCCAGCAGTACTCTAGCGGGGAGTGAGCAGTTCTTC.